These 26 T cell receptor beta chains were sequenced from one sample in a study of T cells in localized non-small cell lung cancer. The protocol was immunoSEQ multiplex PCR, while the TCRdb copy is restricted to in-frame clones and leaves out a portion. The sample lists 86,000 or so clones, just under 85% occurring once. The sample in question was peripheral blood, obtained before any cancer treatment. The receptors here all came from a man between 40 and 70 years old with stage I lung adenocarcinoma.

The rearrangement links TRBV15 to TRBJ2-3; D uncertain. This CDR3 contains 15 residues. CDR1 is LNHNV and CDR2 is YYDKDF in the germline V gene (reference sequence). Trimming cost V 2 bases and J 2 bases, with 11 bases left between them. The CDR3 nucleotides are TGTGCCACCAGCAGAACTAAGAAAATCACAGATACGCAGTATTTT. It codes for CATSRTKKITDTQYF.

This chain links TRBV27 with TRBJ1-4, with unresolved D. CDR1 is MNHEY, CDR2 SMNVEV, per germline (reference sequence). The CDR3 is 16 amino acids. V was pared by 3 bases and J by 2 bases, with 13 bases between. The CDR3 loop is CASSFAGRTTNEKLFF. Written as DNA, the CDR3 is TGTGCCAGCAGTTTCGCAGGAAGGACGACTAATGAAAAACTGTTTTTT. The whole variable domain, remainder taken from reference TRBV27 and TRBJ1-4, is EAQVTQNPRYLITVTGKKLTVTCSQNMNHEYMSWYRQDPGLGLRQIYYSMNVEVTDKGDVPEGYKVSRKEKRNFPLILESPSPNQTSLYFCASSFAGRTTNEKLFFGSGTQLSVL.

This clone was seen just once. The rearrangement uses TRBV7-3 and TRBJ2-3, with 10 bases fitting TRBD2. The V and J ends lost 5 bases and 2 bases, in that order; junction bases with no gene match: 19. The CDR3 runs 20 residues. Looked up from germline, CDR1 is SGHTA and CDR2 is FQGTGA. DNA for the CDR3: TGTGCCAGCAGCCCTGGGGGGACTAGCGTTCTCGGGGGTTCCACAGATACGCAGTATTTT. Protein product: CASSPGGTSVLGGSTDTQYF. The variable domain in full, completed from reference TRBV7-3 and TRBJ2-3, reads GAGVSQTPSNKVTEKGKYVELRCDPISGHTALYWYRQSLGQGPEFLIYFQGTGAADDSGLPNDRFFAVRPEGSVSTLKIQRTERGDSAVYLCASSPGGTSVLGGSTDTQYFGPGTRLTVL.

This clone was found a few times. The V call is TRBV5-3, the J call TRBJ2-7; D is possibly TRBD2 (6 bases). TRBV5-3 is annotated as an ORF whose role is uncertain. This CDR3 is 15 amino acids long. V was trimmed by 1 base and J by 2 bases, leaving 13 bases between them. CDR3 loop: CARSLFVRGTYEQYF. CDR3 bases: TGTGCCAGAAGCTTGTTTGTCCGGGGGACCTACGAGCAGTACTTC.

The rearrangement joins TRBV6-5 to TRBJ1-2; D perhaps matches TRBD1 (5 bases). Germline CDR1 MNHEY, CDR2 SVGAGI. The CDR3 totals 12 residues. Trimming left V 6 bases short and J 7 bases short, with 12 bases between. Written as DNA, the CDR3 is TGTGCCAGCAGCCACCAGGGAGCTGGCTACACCTTC. Protein sequence: CASSHQGAGYTF.

This sequence joins TRBV5-6 and TRBJ2-2, with 12 nucleotides matching TRBD2. J lost 1 base, V lost 3 bases, and 7 bases had no gene match. CDR3 length equals 18 residues. The germline V gene encodes CDR1 SGHDT and CDR2 YYEEEE. The CDR3 reads CASSSRTSGTMNTGELFF. CDR3 sequence (DNA): TGTGCCAGCAGCTCAAGGACTAGCGGGACGATGAACACCGGGGAGCTGTTTTTT.

This clone was observed a handful of times. This chain joins TRBV6-5 and TRBJ1-6; D gene ambiguous. The germline CDR1 and CDR2 sequences are MNHEY and SVGAGI. This CDR3 contains 13 residues. V gave up 11 bases and J gave up 7 bases, with 15 bases separating them. The CDR3 nucleotides are TGTGCCTCCCACCCACGGCGAAATTCACCCCTCCACTTT. This codes for CASHPRRNSPLHF.

The chain couples TRBV5-4 to TRBJ2-1, with 15 positions matching TRBD2. The trim removed 3 bases at V and 6 bases at J, leaving 1 base unmatched. The CDR3 totals 15 residues. Germline CDR1 reads SGHNT; CDR2 reads YYREEE (reference sequence). DNA for the CDR3: TGTGCCAGCAGCTGGACTAGCGGGAGGGTCAATGAGCAGTTCTTC. Translating it yields CASSWTSGRVNEQFF.

In this sample, this clone turned up a few times. The V gene is TRBV19, the J gene TRBJ1-5, with D hard to call. The CDR3 loop spans 13 amino acids. The V end lost 4 bases, the J end lost 10 bases, and 14 bases lay between the germline ends. From germline, CDR1 is LNHDA and CDR2 SQIVND (reference sequence). CDR3 nucleotide sequence: TGTGCCAGTAGTACCTTACCTGGGAACCCCCAGCATTTT. It translates to CASSTLPGNPQHF.

This chain uses TRBV5-1 with TRBJ1-1; no clear D. Germline loops: CDR1 SGHRS, CDR2 YFSETQ. The CDR3 has 14 amino acids. Trimming shortened V by 0 bases and J by 7 bases, and 13 bases separated the two germline ends. The CDR3 spells CASSLAQASGEAFF. The CDR3, as DNA: TGCGCCAGCAGCTTGGCCCAAGCCAGCGGTGAAGCTTTCTTT.

The rearrangement joins TRBV5-1 to TRBJ1-2; D is ambiguous. Trimming took off 2 bases at V and 5 bases at J, with 16 bases between the two ends. This CDR3 spans 15 amino acids. Germline assignment: CDR1 SGHRS and CDR2 YFSETQ. The CDR3 coding sequence is TGCGCCAGCAGCTTAGCGGGCCCGGTCCCTTATGGCTACACCTTC. Its translation is CASSLAGPVPYGYTF.

CDR3 sequence: CASSARQGRAEQYF. The CDR3 region has the DNA TGTGCCAGCAGCGCGAGACAGGGTAGGGCCGAGCAGTACTTC. The chain employs TRBV9 and TRBJ2-7, with 7 bases aligning to TRBD1. J was trimmed by 6 bases and V by 3 bases; bases with no gene match: 9. In germline, CDR1 is SGDLS, CDR2 YYNGEE. The CDR3 contains 14 residues.

J is TRBJ1-1 and V is TRBV19; no clear D gene. CDR3 length: 16 amino acids. CDR1 is LNHDA and CDR2 is SQIVND in the germline V gene (reference sequence). Trimming pared 4 bases from V and 2 bases from J, leaving 17 bases between. CDR3 in DNA: TGTGCCAGTAGTAAAAAGGAAGGGTTAGTTAACACTGAAGCTTTCTTT. Amino acid sequence: CASSKKEGLVNTEAFF. The whole variable domain, remainder taken from reference TRBV19 and TRBJ1-1, is DGGITQSPKYLFRKEGQNVTLSCEQNLNHDAMYWYRQDPGQGLRLIYYSQIVNDFQKGDIAEGYSVSREKKESFPLTVTSAQKNPTAFYLCASSKKEGLVNTEAFFGQGTRLTVV.

V gene TRBV19 combines with J gene TRBJ1-4; D unclear. Trimming removed 5 bases from V and 5 bases from J, with 9 bases in between. Germline V lookup: CDR1 LNHDA, CDR2 SQIVND (reference sequence). The CDR3 spans 13 residues. In DNA, the CDR3 is TGTGCCAGTAGTCGGAGGGCCAATGAAAAACTGTTTTTT. As protein: CASSRRANEKLFF. The variable domain in full, completed from reference TRBV19 and TRBJ1-4, reads DGGITQSPKYLFRKEGQNVTLSCEQNLNHDAMYWYRQDPGQGLRLIYYSQIVNDFQKGDIAEGYSVSREKKESFPLTVTSAQKNPTAFYLCASSRRANEKLFFGSGTQLSVL.

The gene calls are TRBV19 and TRBJ2-5; 10 bases agree with TRBD1. This CDR3 is 15 amino acids long. V lost 5 bases to trimming and J lost 2 bases; unmatched junction nucleotides: 5. CDR1 LNHDA and CDR2 SQIVND come from the germline V gene (reference sequence). The CDR3: CASSSAGQGQETQYF. Written as DNA, the CDR3 is TGTGCCAGTAGTTCCGCGGGACAGGGGCAAGAGACCCAGTACTTC.

This clone was seen just once. This chain joins TRBV10-1 and TRBJ2-7; D tentatively reads TRBD1 or TRBD2 (5 bases each). This CDR3 spans 14 amino acids. The V gene's germline CDR1 is WNHNN and CDR2 SYGVQD (reference sequence). V shed 8 bases and J shed 2 bases, with 16 bases lying between them. This CDR3 reads CASSTGTGPYEQYF. In DNA, the CDR3 is TGCGCCAGCTCAACTGGGACGGGTCCCTACGAGCAGTACTTC.

The genes are TRBV27 and TRBJ1-1, with TRBD1 identical over 8 bases. Germline V gene data show CDR1 as MNHEY and CDR2 as SMNVEV (reference sequence). Unmatched junction bases numbered 1, after V lost 2 bases and J lost 8 bases. The CDR3 contains 12 residues. The CDR3 is CASSLNRGEAFF. The CDR3 DNA is TGTGCCAGCAGTTTAAACAGGGGGGAAGCTTTCTTT.

The chain carries TRBV27 and TRBJ2-1; D unclear. This CDR3 region has 16 residues. The germline gives CDR1 MNHEY, CDR2 SMNVEV (reference sequence). V was pared by 7 bases and J by 8 bases, with 24 bases between. CDR3 sequence reads: CASTPRLASLVDEQFF. As DNA, the CDR3 is TGTGCCAGCACTCCTCGATTGGCGTCCCTAGTGGATGAGCAGTTCTTC.

This chain uses TRBV27 with TRBJ2-7, with D maybe TRBD2 (5 bases). Trimming removed 5 bases from V and 6 bases from J, with 11 bases in between. Germline CDR1 MNHEY, CDR2 SMNVEV (reference sequence). The CDR3 spans 12 residues. CDR3 nucleotide sequence: TGTGCCAGCAGTATCCTGGGGAGCGAGCAGTACTTC. Its protein is CASSILGSEQYF.

Remarks on this clone: This sample includes further DNA sequences coding for the same CDR3. V is TRBV9 and J is TRBJ2-3; no clear D gene. Trimming removed 0 bases at V and 5 bases at J, with 1 base between. Germline lookup yields CDR1 SGDLS and CDR2 YYNGEE. The CDR3 spans 11 residues. The CDR3 region has the DNA TGTGCCAGCAGCGTAGGAGATACGCAGTATTTT. Protein sequence: CASSVGDTQYF.

The genes are TRBV21-1 and TRBJ1-2. TRBV21-1 corresponds to a pseudogene. The CDR3 consists of 14 residues. CDR3 sequence: CASVPGRINYGYTF. In DNA, the CDR3 is TGTGCCAGTGTTCCGGGACGGATTAACTATGGCTACACCTTC.

This chain links TRBV13 with TRBJ2-5; TRBD2 is a possible D gene (6 bases). Trimming took 3 bases from V and 7 from J, leaving 24 bases between them. This CDR3 has 17 amino acids. Germline CDR1 PRHDT, CDR2 FYEKMQ (reference sequence). Here the CDR3 DNA reads TGTGCCAGCAGCTTGGATGCCGGGACTCCCGGAGGTGGGACCCAGTACTTC. Its translation is CASSLDAGTPGGGTQYF.

The chain uses TRBV7-2 and TRBJ1-5, with D possibly matching TRBD1 (5 bases). Germline CDR1 is SGHTA and CDR2 is FQGNSA. The CDR3 loop spans 14 amino acids. Trimming pared 4 bases from V and 2 bases from J, leaving 9 bases between. CDR3 protein: CASSSLGGNQPQHF. The DNA for the CDR3 is TGTGCCAGCAGCTCCCTAGGGGGCAATCAGCCCCAGCATTTT.

The chain is built from TRBV6-5 and TRBJ1-5; 7 bases are shared with TRBD1. With V trimmed by 6 bases and J by 4 bases, 9 bases remained unmatched. CDR3 size: 15 residues. Germline lookup yields CDR1 MNHEY and CDR2 SVGAGI. CDR3 loop: CASSGGTVLNQPQHF. The CDR3, as DNA: TGTGCCAGCAGCGGCGGGACAGTCTTAAATCAGCCCCAGCATTTT.

V and J are TRBV10-2 and TRBJ1-5; perhaps TRBD1 as D (5 bases). Trimming took off 11 bases at V and 6 bases at J, with 20 bases between the two ends. Germline V gene sequence: CDR1 WSHSY, CDR2 SAAADI. The CDR3 extends over 14 amino acids. The CDR3 reads CASRQLAWGQPQHF. Written as DNA, the CDR3 is TGCGCCTCCCGACAGCTCGCCTGGGGTCAGCCCCAGCATTTT.

This chain uses TRBV19 with TRBJ2-6, with 9 bases aligning to TRBD2. The trim removed 5 bases at V and 2 bases at J, leaving 10 bases unmatched. The CDR3 is made up of 18 amino acids. Germline assignment: CDR1 LNHDA and CDR2 SQIVND (reference sequence). The CDR3 nucleotides are TGTGCCAGTAGTCCGCGTCTAGCGGGAATGCCTGGGGCCAACGTCCTGACTTTC. Its translation: CASSPRLAGMPGANVLTF.